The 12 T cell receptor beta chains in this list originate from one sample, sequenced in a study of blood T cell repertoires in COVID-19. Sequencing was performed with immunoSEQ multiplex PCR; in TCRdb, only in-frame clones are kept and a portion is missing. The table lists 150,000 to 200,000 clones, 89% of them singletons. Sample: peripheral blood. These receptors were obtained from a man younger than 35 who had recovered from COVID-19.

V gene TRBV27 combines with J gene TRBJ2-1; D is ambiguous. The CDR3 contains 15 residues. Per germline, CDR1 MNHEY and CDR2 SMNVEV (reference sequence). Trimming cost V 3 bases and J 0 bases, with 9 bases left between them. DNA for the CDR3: TGTGCCAGCAGTTTGGCCCTCAGCTCCTACAATGAGCAGTTCTTC. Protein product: CASSLALSSYNEQFF.

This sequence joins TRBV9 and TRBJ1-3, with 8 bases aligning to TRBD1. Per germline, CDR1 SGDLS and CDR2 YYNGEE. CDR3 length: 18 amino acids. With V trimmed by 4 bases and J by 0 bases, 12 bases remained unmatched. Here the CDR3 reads CASSPLDRGYVSGNTIYF. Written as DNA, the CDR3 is TGTGCCAGCAGCCCCCTCGACAGGGGTTACGTCTCTGGAAACACCATATATTTT.

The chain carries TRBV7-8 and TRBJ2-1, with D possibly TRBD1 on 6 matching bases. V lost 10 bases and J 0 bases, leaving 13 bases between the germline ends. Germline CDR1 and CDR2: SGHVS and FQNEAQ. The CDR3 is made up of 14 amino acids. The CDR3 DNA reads TGTGCCACAAGGGACACCCGCTCCTACAATGAGCAGTTCTTC. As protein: CATRDTRSYNEQFF.

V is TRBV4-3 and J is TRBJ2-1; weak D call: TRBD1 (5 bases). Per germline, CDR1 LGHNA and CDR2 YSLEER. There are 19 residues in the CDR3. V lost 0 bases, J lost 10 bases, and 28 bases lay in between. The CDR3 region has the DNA TGCGCCAGCAGCCAAGATCCCCCGGAGACAGTGGGAAACCGTCCGGAGCAGTTCTTC. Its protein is CASSQDPPETVGNRPEQFF.

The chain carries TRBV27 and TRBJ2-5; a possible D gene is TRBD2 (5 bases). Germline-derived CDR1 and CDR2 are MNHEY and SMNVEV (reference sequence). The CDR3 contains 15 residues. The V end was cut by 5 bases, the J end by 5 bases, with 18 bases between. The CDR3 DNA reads TGTGCCAGCAGTCCCATTAGTCTAGCCTCGGAGACCCAGTACTTC. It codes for CASSPISLASETQYF.

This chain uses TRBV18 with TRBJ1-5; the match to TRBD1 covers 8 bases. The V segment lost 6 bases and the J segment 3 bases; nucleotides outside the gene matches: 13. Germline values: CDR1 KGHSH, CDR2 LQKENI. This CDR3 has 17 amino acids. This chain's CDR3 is CASSLNLGQGINQPQHF. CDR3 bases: TGTGCCAGCTCCCTTAATCTCGGACAGGGAATCAATCAGCCCCAGCATTTT.

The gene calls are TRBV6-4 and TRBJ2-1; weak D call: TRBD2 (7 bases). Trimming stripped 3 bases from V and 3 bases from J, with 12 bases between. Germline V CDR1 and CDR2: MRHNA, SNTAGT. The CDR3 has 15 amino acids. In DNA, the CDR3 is TGTGCCAGCAGTGAGGGGGGAGGGGGCTACAATGAGCAGTTCTTC. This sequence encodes CASSEGGGGYNEQFF.

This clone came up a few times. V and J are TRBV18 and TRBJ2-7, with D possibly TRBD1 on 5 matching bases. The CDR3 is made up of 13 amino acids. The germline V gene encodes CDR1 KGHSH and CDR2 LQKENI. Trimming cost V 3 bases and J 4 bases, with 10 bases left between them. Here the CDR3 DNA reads TGTGCCAGCTCACCGCAGGGAAAGTACGAGCAGTACTTC. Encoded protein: CASSPQGKYEQYF.

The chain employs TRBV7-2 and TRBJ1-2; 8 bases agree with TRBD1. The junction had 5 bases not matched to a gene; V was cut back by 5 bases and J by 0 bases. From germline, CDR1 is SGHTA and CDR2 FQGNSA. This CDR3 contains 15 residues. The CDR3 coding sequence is TGTGCCAGCAGCCCCCAGACAGGGGCTAACTATGGCTACACCTTC. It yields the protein CASSPQTGANYGYTF.

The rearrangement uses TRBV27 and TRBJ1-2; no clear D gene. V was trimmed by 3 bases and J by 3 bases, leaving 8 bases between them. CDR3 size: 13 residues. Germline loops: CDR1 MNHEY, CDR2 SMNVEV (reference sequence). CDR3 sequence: CASSFSSDYGYTF. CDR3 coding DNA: TGTGCCAGCAGTTTTTCATCGGACTATGGCTACACCTTC.

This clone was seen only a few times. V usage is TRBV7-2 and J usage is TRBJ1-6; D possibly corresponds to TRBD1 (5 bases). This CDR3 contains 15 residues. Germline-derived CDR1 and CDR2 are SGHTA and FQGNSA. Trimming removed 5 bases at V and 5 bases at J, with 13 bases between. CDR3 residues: CASSPQAGHNSPLHF. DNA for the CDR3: TGTGCCAGCAGCCCTCAGGCAGGGCATAATTCACCCCTCCACTTT. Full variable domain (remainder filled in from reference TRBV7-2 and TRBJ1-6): GAGVSQSPSNKVTEKGKDVELRCDPISGHTALYWYRQSLGQGLEFLIYFQGNSAPDKSGLPSDRFSAERTGGSVSTLTIQRTQQEDSAVYLCASSPQAGHNSPLHFGNGTRLTVT.

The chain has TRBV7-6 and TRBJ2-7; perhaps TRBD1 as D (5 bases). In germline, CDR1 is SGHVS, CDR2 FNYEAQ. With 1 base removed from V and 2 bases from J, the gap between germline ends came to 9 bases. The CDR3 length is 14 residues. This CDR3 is CASSLGTPAYEQYF. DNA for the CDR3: TGTGCCAGCAGCTTAGGGACACCAGCCTACGAGCAGTACTTC.